A single sample is the source of the 4 T cell receptor beta chains below, sequenced in a study of T cell responses to AZD1222 COVID-19 vaccine. Only in-frame clones appear in the TCRdb table, and some are missing; sequencing was by immunoSEQ multiplex PCR. The table includes some 180,000 clones, 90% to 95% detected once. The starting material was peripheral blood, obtained 28 days after the second AZD1222 dose. The receptors were gathered from an adult who received the AZD1222 COVID-19 vaccine.

The chain links TRBV7-8 to TRBJ1-5; TRBD1 matches 10 bases. V lost 5 bases, J lost 2 bases, and 6 bases stayed unmatched. Per the germline V gene, CDR1 is SGHVS and CDR2 is FQNEAQ. The CDR3 consists of 16 residues. CDR3 bases: TGTGCCAGCAGCCCCGGGACAGGGGCGGGCAATCAGCCCCAGCATTTT. It translates to CASSPGTGAGNQPQHF.

The chain combines TRBV29-1 with TRBJ1-1; D gene uncertain. Trimming stripped 7 bases from V and 4 bases from J, with 10 bases between. The CDR3 runs to 11 residues. Germline V gene sequence: CDR1 SQVTM, CDR2 ANQGSEA. CDR3 protein: CSALQSTEAFF. CDR3 bases: TGCAGCGCCCTACAGAGCACTGAAGCTTTCTTT.

This sequence joins TRBV7-2 and TRBJ1-5; 8 bases match TRBD1. The V and J ends lost 5 bases and 7 bases, in that order; junction bases with no gene match: 10. The CDR3 covers 15 residues. The germline V gene encodes CDR1 SGHTA and CDR2 FQGNSA. The CDR3 DNA reads as TGTGCCAGCAGCCCCGGGACAGGCCAAGGGCAGCCCCAGCATTTT. Amino acid sequence: CASSPGTGQGQPQHF.

The chain is built from TRBV30 and TRBJ2-1, with D unresolved. Trimming cost V 5 bases and J 9 bases, with 17 bases left between them. Germline CDR1 GTSNPN, CDR2 SVGIG (reference sequence). This CDR3 has 13 amino acids. The CDR3 DNA is TGTGCCTGGGAGACAAACCTCTCATTTGAGCAGTTCTTC. Its translation is CAWETNLSFEQFF.